Below, 21 T cell receptor beta chains from the same sample are listed, as sequenced in a study of blood T cell repertoires in COVID-19. Profiled with immunoSEQ multiplex PCR; TCRdb holds only in-frame clones, not every one. Here the sample spans about 97,000 clones, 90% being singletons. Source material: peripheral blood. The receptors were gathered from a man aged 60 to 75 with acute or convalescent COVID-19.

The gene calls are TRBV3-1 (or the pseudogene TRBV3-2) and TRBJ2-5; D unclear. CDR3 length equals 14 residues. V was cut by 4 bases and J by 3 bases, with 12 bases left in between. Looked up from germline, CDR1 is LGHDT and CDR2 is YNNKEL (reference sequence). The CDR3 region has the DNA TGTGCCAGCAGCCTTATAGCAGCCAAAGAGACCCAGTACTTC. This encodes CASSLIAAKETQYF.

The rearrangement links TRBV18 to TRBJ1-5; tentatively, D is TRBD1 (6 bases). This CDR3 contains 14 residues. With 3 bases removed from V and 6 bases from J, the gap between germline ends came to 12 bases. The V gene's germline CDR1 is KGHSH and CDR2 LQKENI. The CDR3 bases are TGTGCCAGCTCACCCAGACAGGCAAGTCAGCCCCAGCATTTT. The encoded protein is CASSPRQASQPQHF.

This chain links TRBV5-1 with TRBJ1-3, with 8 bases that match TRBD1. This CDR3 contains 16 residues. CDR1 is SGHRS and CDR2 is YFSETQ in the germline V gene. Trimming removed 5 bases from V and 7 bases from J; junction bases left unmatched: 14. The CDR3 DNA reads TGCGCCAGCAGAAGCGGGACAGGACTATTTGGGAACACCATATATTTT. It is translated as CASRSGTGLFGNTIYF. Full variable domain (outside the CDR3, taken from reference TRBV5-1 and TRBJ1-3): KAGVTQTPRYLIKTRGQQVTLSCSPISGHRSVSWYQQTPGQGLQFLFEYFSETQRNKGNFPGRFSGRQFSNSRSEMNVSTLELGDSALYLCASRSGTGLFGNTIYFGEGSWLTVV.

The chain has TRBV24-1 and TRBJ1-6; D is uncertain. CDR3 length equals 13 residues. Germline lookup yields CDR1 KGHDR and CDR2 SFDVKD. V gave up 4 bases and J gave up 9 bases, with 9 bases separating them. In DNA form, the CDR3 reads TGTGCCACCAGTGAGCGGGCCGGTTCACCCCTCCACTTT. Its protein product is CATSERAGSPLHF.

J is TRBJ2-3 and V is TRBV5-1; the D gene is possibly TRBD1 (6 bases). Germline CDR1 and CDR2: SGHRS and YFSETQ. This CDR3 region has 13 residues. V was trimmed by 4 bases and J by 4 bases, leaving 10 bases between them. In DNA, the CDR3 is TGCGCCAGCAGCCTTGACAGGTCAGATACGCAGTATTTT. This translates into CASSLDRSDTQYF.

The V call is TRBV20-1, the J call TRBJ1-1; the D is unclear. CDR1 and CDR2 from the germline V gene are DFQATT and SNEGSKA (reference sequence). The CDR3 contains 11 residues. CDR3 in amino acids: CSAYYIAGAFF. The CDR3 nucleotides are TGCAGCGCCTACTACATCGCTGGAGCTTTCTTT.

The chain links TRBV10-3 to TRBJ2-3; 7 nucleotides agree with TRBD2. The V gene end was trimmed by 6 bases and the J gene end by 2 bases; junction bases not matched to a gene: 5. Per the germline V gene, CDR1 is ENHRY and CDR2 is SYGVKD. This CDR3 is built from 14 residues. CDR3 sequence: CAIRQTSSTDTQYF. CDR3 nucleotide sequence: TGTGCCATCAGGCAGACTAGCTCCACAGATACGCAGTATTTT.

This chain joins TRBV5-8 and TRBJ1-5; 10 bases are a match to TRBD1. The CDR3 runs to 14 residues. Per the germline V gene, CDR1 is SGHTS and CDR2 is YDEGEE. V dropped 3 bases and J dropped 4; count of bases not matched to a gene: 1. The CDR3: CASSSGQGNQPQHF. In nucleotides, the CDR3 is TGTGCCAGCAGCTCGGGACAGGGGAATCAGCCCCAGCATTTT.

V and J are TRBV2 and TRBJ1-1; TRBD1 aligns across 7 bases. CDR3 length equals 14 residues. Germline CDR1 and CDR2: SNHLY and FYNNEI. The junction had 9 bases not matched to a gene; V was cut back by 11 bases and J by 0 bases. In DNA, the CDR3 is TGTGCCGGGACGGGACAGCGGATGAACACTGAAGCTTTCTTT. Residues: CAGTGQRMNTEAFF. Full variable domain (missing parts from reference TRBV2 and TRBJ1-1): EPEVTQTPSHQVTQMGQEVILRCVPISNHLYFYWYRQILGQKVEFLVSFYNNEISEKSEIFDDQFSVERPDGSNFTLKIRSTKLEDSAMYFCAGTGQRMNTEAFFGQGTRLTVV.

The rearrangement uses TRBV9 and TRBJ1-4; perhaps TRBD1 as D (5 bases). Germline loops: CDR1 SGDLS, CDR2 YYNGEE. This CDR3 region has 16 residues. V shed 0 bases and J shed 8 bases, with 17 bases lying between them. The CDR3 protein is CASSVGVTALGEKLFF. The CDR3 coding sequence is TGTGCCAGCAGCGTAGGGGTGACAGCCCTCGGGGAAAAACTGTTTTTT.

The chain employs TRBV5-1 and TRBJ2-3; 8 bases line up with TRBD2. Germline values: CDR1 SGHRS, CDR2 YFSETQ. Germline trimming cut 7 bases from V and 1 base from J; bases unmatched to any gene: 2. The CDR3 runs to 13 residues. The CDR3: CASLGGGTDTQYF. The CDR3 DNA follows: TGCGCCAGCCTCGGGGGGGGCACAGATACGCAGTATTTT.

The chain has TRBV25-1 and TRBJ2-3; 10 nucleotides align to TRBD2. Germline-derived CDR1 and CDR2 are MGHDK and SYGVNS. This CDR3 spans 14 amino acids. Trimming removed 4 bases from V and 6 bases from J; junction bases left unmatched: 4. CDR3 sequence: CASSVQRGGDTQYF. The CDR3 nucleotides are TGTGCCAGCAGTGTCCAGCGGGGGGGGGATACGCAGTATTTT.

The gene calls are TRBV5-1 and TRBJ1-2; tentative D call: TRBD1 (5 bases). Germline CDR1 is SGHRS and CDR2 is YFSETQ. The length of the CDR3 is 15 residues. V lost 0 bases to trimming and J lost 4 bases, with 13 bases between them. CDR3 in DNA: TGCGCCAGCAGCTTGGGATCCCAGGGCAGCTATGGCTACACCTTC. It codes for CASSLGSQGSYGYTF.

A single count supports this clone. This chain joins TRBV10-3 and TRBJ1-1; 10 bases line up with TRBD1. Germline values: CDR1 ENHRY, CDR2 SYGVKD. The CDR3 covers 14 residues. J gave up 6 bases and V 4 bases, and 5 bases lay outside the gene matches. CDR3 nucleotides: TGTGCCATCAGTGGGACAGGGGGTTCATCTGAAGCTTTCTTT. Translated: CAISGTGGSSEAFF.

This clone was detected once. The rearrangement links TRBV6-1 to TRBJ1-3; tentative D call: TRBD1 (5 bases). CDR3 length: 16 amino acids. Trimming took off 1 base at V and 3 bases at J, with 13 bases between the two ends. Germline lookup yields CDR1 MNHNS and CDR2 SASEGT. The chain's CDR3 is CASSEGTGLGGNTIYF. CDR3 coding DNA: TGTGCCAGCAGTGAAGGCACAGGTCTCGGTGGAAACACCATATATTTT.

This clone has a handful of counts. The chain couples TRBV27 to TRBJ1-1, with 9 bases aligning to TRBD1. The germline V gene has CDR1 MNHEY and CDR2 SMNVEV (reference sequence). The CDR3 covers 16 residues. V gave up 6 bases and J gave up 1 base; unmatched junction bases: 9. CDR3 in amino acids: CASRGQGRWSNTEAFF. The CDR3 DNA sequence: TGTGCCAGCAGGGGACAGGGTAGGTGGTCGAACACTGAAGCTTTCTTT.

The chain is built from TRBV20-1 and TRBJ2-7, with D possibly being TRBD1 (6 bases). CDR3 length equals 11 residues. The ends were cut back, 5 bases at V and 5 bases at J, with 10 bases in the middle. Germline CDR1 is DFQATT and CDR2 is SNEGSKA (reference sequence). The CDR3 loop reads CSASDRNEQYV. The CDR3 coding sequence is TGCAGTGCTTCCGACAGGAACGAGCAGTACGTC.

This chain connects TRBV15 to TRBJ1-2, with 11 bases lining up with TRBD1. This CDR3 is built from 20 residues. Unmatched junction bases numbered 19, after V lost 0 bases and J lost 7 bases. The germline V gene has CDR1 LNHNV and CDR2 YYDKDF (reference sequence). The CDR3, as DNA: TGTGCCACCAGCAGAGATATCCCAAAGGTGGGACAGGGGGGCCTAGGTGGCTACACCTTC. This codes for CATSRDIPKVGQGGLGGYTF.

The chain employs TRBV19 and TRBJ1-2, with 10 bases fitting TRBD1. The ends lost 7 bases at V and 4 bases at J; junction bases unmatched: 15. In germline, CDR1 is LNHDA, CDR2 SQIVND (reference sequence). CDR3 length equals 17 residues. The CDR3 protein is CASTGGTGTGVFYGYTF. The CDR3 DNA sequence: TGTGCCAGTACGGGCGGCACCGGGACAGGGGTATTCTATGGCTACACCTTC.

The chain joins TRBV5-1 to TRBJ1-3; maybe TRBD1 (6 bases). V was pared by 7 bases and J by 0 bases, with 11 bases between. Germline CDR1 reads SGHRS; CDR2 reads YFSETQ. The CDR3 runs to 14 residues. The CDR3 is CASRQDSSGNTIYF. CDR3 DNA: TGCGCCAGCCGACAGGACTCCTCTGGAAACACCATATATTTT.

The genes are TRBV7-9 and TRBJ2-7, with TRBD1 identical over 8 bases. From germline, CDR1 is SEHNR and CDR2 FQNEAQ (reference sequence). V dropped 5 bases and J dropped 5; count of bases not matched to a gene: 14. The CDR3 runs 16 residues. The CDR3 region has the DNA TGTGCCAGCAGCCCTACCTGGACAGGGCCAGCCGACGAGCAGTACTTC. Translation: CASSPTWTGPADEQYF.